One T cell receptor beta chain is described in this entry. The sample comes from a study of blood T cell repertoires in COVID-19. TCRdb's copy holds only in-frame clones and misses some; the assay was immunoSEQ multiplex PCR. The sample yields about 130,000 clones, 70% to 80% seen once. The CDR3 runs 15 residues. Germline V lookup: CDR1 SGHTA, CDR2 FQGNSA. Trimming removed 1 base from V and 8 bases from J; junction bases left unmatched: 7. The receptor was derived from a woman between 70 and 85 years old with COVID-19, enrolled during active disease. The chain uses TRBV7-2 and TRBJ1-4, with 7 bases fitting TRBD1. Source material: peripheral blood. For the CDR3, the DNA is TGTGCCAGCAGCTTAGGGGGGACAGTAGGAGAAAAACTGTTTTTT. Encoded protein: CASSLGGTVGEKLFF.